The 30 T cell receptor beta chains in this list originate from one sample, sequenced in a study of T cells in Graves' hyperthyroidism and ophthalmopathy (dated by TCRdb to between 2018 and 2021). Library generation was performed with multiplex PCR. The sequencer was an Illumina HiSeq 2000. Amplification of TCR beta CDR3 regions was carried out from RNA transcripts. For the first round of RT-PCR on the TCR CDR3, the HTBI primer set was used together with the Qiagen OneStep RT-PCR kit. The public reads were quality trimmed at Q25 with fastp and then assembled into clones with MiXCR by TCRdb, keeping productive beta chains. Rows matching on CDR3 protein sequence are summarized as one entry with the most common DNA and genes. Present in this sample are roughly 420,000 distinct CDR3 sequences, about a sixth of which were seen just once. Of the sample, approximately 7.5% is held by the ten largest clones.

The sequencing sample was made of blood. The receptors originated from a woman between 18 and 29 years old with Graves' hyperthyroidism.

There are many counts of this clonotype. The rearrangement joins TRBV12-3 or TRBV12-4 to TRBJ1-4; D perhaps matches TRBD1 (5 bases). This CDR3 is built from 15 residues. The ends were cut back, 6 bases at V and 7 bases at J, with 18 bases in the middle. CDR3 amino acids: CASSADSLWGEKLFF. The DNA of the CDR3 is TGTGCCAGCAGCGCCGACAGCCTCTGGGGTGAAAAACTGTTTTTT.

This clonotype has only a few counts. The V call is TRBV19, the J call TRBJ2-3; D remains unclear. The CDR3 loop spans 13 amino acids. Germline assignment: CDR1 LNHDA and CDR2 SQIVND (reference sequence). V lost 5 bases and J lost 4, with 10 bases in between. The CDR3 spells CASSSRGPDTQYF. CDR3 DNA: TGTGCCAGTAGTTCCCGCGGCCCAGATACGCAGTATTTT.

This clonotype appeared many times. The chain combines TRBV6-5 with TRBJ1-2; 7 bases match TRBD1. Germline assignment: CDR1 MNHEY and CDR2 SVGAGI. Trimming at V came to 2 bases and at J to 4 bases, leaving 1 base not matched to a gene. There are 13 residues in the CDR3. The CDR3 reads CASSYEGAYGYTF. CDR3 in DNA: TGTGCCAGCAGTTACGAGGGGGCCTATGGCTACACCTTC.

Many counts were recorded for this clonotype. This CDR3 reads CAWSVGLVHPLGGEQFF. The CDR3 DNA reads TGTGCCTGGAGTGTAGGGCTAGTACATCCTTTGGGGGGTGAGCAGTTCTTC. The chain links TRBV30 to TRBJ2-1, with a possible D match to TRBD2 (6 bases). Per germline, CDR1 GTSNPN and CDR2 SVGIG (reference sequence). Trimming cost V 0 bases and J 9 bases, with 24 bases left between them. This CDR3 is 17 amino acids long.

This clonotype was picked up many times. The V and J genes are TRBV20-1 and TRBJ2-7; D not resolved. The germline gives CDR1 DFQATT, CDR2 SNEGSKA (reference sequence). V dropped 3 bases and J dropped 5 bases, with 11 bases sitting between them. The CDR3 extends over 12 amino acids. CDR3 DNA: TGCAGTGCTAGTGCCCCCGGCCACGAGCAGTACTTC. Its protein is CSASAPGHEQYF.

This sequence joins TRBV5-1 and TRBJ2-1; 8 bases agree with TRBD2. Germline V CDR1 and CDR2: SGHRS, YFSETQ. V lost 7 bases to trimming and J lost 0 bases; unmatched junction nucleotides: 3. This CDR3 comprises 14 residues. Here the CDR3 reads CASQRGNSYNEQFF. The CDR3 coding sequence is TGCGCCAGCCAGCGGGGGAACTCCTACAATGAGCAGTTCTTC. Based on the CDR3 plus reference TRBV5-1 and TRBJ2-1, the full variable domain is KAGVTQTPRYLIKTRGQQVTLSCSPISGHRSVSWYQQTPGQGLQFLFEYFSETQRNKGNFPGRFSGRQFSNSRSEMNVSTLELGDSALYLCASQRGNSYNEQFFGPGTRLTVL.

This clonotype occurred a few times. In DNA, the CDR3 is TGTGCCAGCAGCTTGGGCGCTAGCGGTTTCTACAATGAGCAGTTCTTC. This encodes CASSLGASGFYNEQFF. The V and J genes are TRBV5-4 and TRBJ2-1; 7 bases are a match to TRBD2. The length of the CDR3 is 16 residues. Germline V gene sequence: CDR1 SGHNT, CDR2 YYREEE (reference sequence). V was pared by 0 bases and J by 3 bases, with 6 bases of the junction left unmatched.

This clonotype was counted ten times or more. The V gene is TRBV5-1, the J gene TRBJ2-2; a weak D match, TRBD2 (7 bases). The germline CDR1 and CDR2 sequences are SGHRS and YFSETQ. V was cut by 4 bases and J by 1 base, with 14 bases left in between. CDR3 length: 16 residues. CDR3 in amino acids: CASSQQGGENTGELFF. The CDR3 DNA reads TGCGCCAGCAGCCAGCAAGGGGGGGAGAACACCGGGGAGCTGTTTTTT. Filled out from reference TRBV5-1 and TRBJ2-2, the complete variable domain reads KAGVTQTPRYLIKTRGQQVTLSCSPISGHRSVSWYQQTPGQGLQFLFEYFSETQRNKGNFPGRFSGRQFSNSRSEMNVSTLELGDSALYLCASSQQGGENTGELFFGEGSRLTVL.

This clonotype was detected only a few times. The genes are TRBV12-5 and TRBJ2-2; D is uncertain. From germline, CDR1 is LGHNT and CDR2 FRNRAP. Trimming took 2 bases from V and 6 from J, leaving 7 bases between them. The CDR3 has 13 residues. CDR3 nucleotides: TGTGCTAGTGGTTTGAACTGGGCCGGGGAGCTGTTTTTT. It is translated as CASGLNWAGELFF.

This clonotype was seen a handful of times. This chain joins TRBV4-1 and TRBJ1-5; 9 nucleotides line up with TRBD1. V was pared by 3 bases and J by 0 bases, with 15 bases of the junction left unmatched. Germline V gene data show CDR1 as MGHRA and CDR2 as YSYEKL. The CDR3 totals 20 residues. The CDR3 nucleotides read TGCGCCAGCAGCCACCCCAAGCGGACAGGGGCATCGGATAGCAATCAGCCCCAGCATTTT. Translated, it gives CASSHPKRTGASDSNQPQHF.

This clonotype was detected ten times or more. This clone may be a read error of a much larger clone one base away. The chain has TRBV28 and TRBJ2-3; the D call may be TRBD1 or TRBD2 (5 bases each). The CDR3 length is 14 residues. Trimming cost V 3 bases and J 5 bases, with 12 bases left between them. CDR1 and CDR2 (germline): MDHEN, SYDVKM. Written as DNA, the CDR3 is TGTGCCAGCAGTTTTCGGGGAAGGGGAGATACGCAGTATTTT. It encodes CASSFRGRGDTQYF.

As DNA, the CDR3 is TGTTCCTCCGTTTCCCCAGGGAACACTGAAGCTTTCTTT. Translated, it gives CSSVSPGNTEAFF. The gene calls are TRBV10-3 and TRBJ1-1; D gene unclear. Germline V lookup: CDR1 ENHRY, CDR2 SYGVKD. The CDR3 runs to 13 residues.

This clonotype was observed a few times. This sequence joins TRBV4-1 and TRBJ1-5, with D maybe TRBD1 (5 bases). V lost 1 base and J lost 5, with 9 bases in between. CDR3 length equals 14 residues. Germline values: CDR1 MGHRA, CDR2 YSYEKL. The CDR3 bases are TGCGCCAGCAGCCAAGGGGACCGTTATCAGCCCCAGCATTTT. Protein: CASSQGDRYQPQHF.

The rearrangement joins TRBV20-1 to TRBJ2-4, with 8 bases lining up with TRBD1. Germline V CDR1 and CDR2: DFQATT, SNEGSKA (reference sequence). The CDR3 runs to 14 residues. V lost 6 bases, J lost 1 base, and 5 bases stayed unmatched. The CDR3 coding sequence is TGCAGTGCCGCGGACAGGGATGCCAAAAACATTCAGTACTTC. It codes for CSAADRDAKNIQYF.

A word on this clonotype: One junction end disagrees with the germline gene, perhaps due to a read error. The chain employs TRBV2 and TRBJ2-6; D gene unclear. Germline-derived CDR1 and CDR2 are SNHLY and FYNNEI. CDR3 length equals 14 residues. The CDR3 nucleotides are TGTGCCAGCAGTCAGAACTCTGGGACCAACGTCCTGACTTTC. This translates into CASSQNSGTNVLTF.

In this sample, this clonotype turned up many times. This chain uses TRBV12-3 or TRBV12-4 with TRBJ2-7; tentative D call: TRBD1 (6 bases). Trimming cost V 5 bases and J 4 bases, with 6 bases left between them. CDR3 size: 11 residues. CDR3 in DNA: TGTGCCAGCAGTGGGACATACGAGCAGTACTTC. Translated: CASSGTYEQYF.

This clonotype was recorded many times. This chain links TRBV7-8 with TRBJ2-1; no clear D. Germline loops: CDR1 SGHVS, CDR2 FQNEAQ. Trimming cost V 1 base and J 5 bases, with 6 bases left between them. The CDR3 sequence is 13 residues long. CDR3 sequence reads: CASSLGSDNEQFF. The CDR3 DNA sequence: TGTGCCAGCAGCTTAGGCAGTGACAATGAGCAGTTCTTC.

This clonotype was counted many times. The chain couples TRBV3-1 to TRBJ2-6; unclear D gene. CDR3 length: 17 amino acids. V gave up 0 bases and J gave up 0 bases, with 9 bases separating them. CDR1 and CDR2 (germline): LGHDT, YNNKEL (reference sequence). CDR3 DNA sequence: TGTGCCAGCAGCCAAGAGTCAGGTGCCTCTGGGGCCAACGTCCTGACTTTC. This gives the protein CASSQESGASGANVLTF.

This clonotype came up many times. The chain is built from TRBV18 and TRBJ2-2, with a tentative D call TRBD1 (6 bases). CDR1 and CDR2 from the germline V gene are KGHSH and LQKENI. V lost 2 bases and J 1 base, leaving 11 bases between the germline ends. The CDR3 length is 16 residues. The CDR3 region is CASSPAGAGNTGELFF. CDR3 DNA: TGTGCCAGCTCACCAGCAGGGGCGGGGAACACCGGGGAGCTGTTTTTT.

This clonotype has just a few counts. For the CDR3, the DNA is TGCGCCAGCAGCAGAAATCTAGCGGGAGGATCCTACAATGAGCAGTTCTTC. Protein sequence: CASSRNLAGGSYNEQFF. The chain couples TRBV4-1 to TRBJ2-1, with 11 bases fitting TRBD2. There are 17 residues in the CDR3. Germline V gives CDR1 MGHRA, CDR2 YSYEKL. Germline trimming cut 5 bases from V and 1 base from J; bases unmatched to any gene: 7.

In this sample, this clonotype turned up many times. The V and J genes are TRBV2 and TRBJ2-2; D gene ambiguous. V was shortened by 4 bases and J by 7 bases, with 4 bases between the two germline ends. Germline V gene sequence: CDR1 SNHLY, CDR2 FYNNEI. The length of the CDR3 is 11 residues. CDR3 protein: CASSVGGELFF. CDR3 bases: TGTGCCAGCAGTGTCGGCGGGGAGCTGTTTTTT.

This clonotype occurred many times. The chain carries TRBV12-3 or TRBV12-4 and TRBJ2-5; TRBD2 matches 7 bases. V trimming: 8 bases; J trimming: 5 bases; junction bases outside the gene matches: 11. CDR3 size: 14 residues. The CDR3 DNA follows: TGTGCCAGCCTGCGGAGGGAGGGCCGGGAGACCCAGTACTTC. Amino acids: CASLRREGRETQYF.

This clonotype has ten or more counts. This rearrangement joins TRBV5-1 to TRBJ2-6, with 8 nucleotides matching TRBD2. Germline assignment: CDR1 SGHRS and CDR2 YFSETQ. The CDR3 length is 16 residues. Trimming at V came to 5 bases and at J to 0 bases, leaving 4 bases not matched to a gene. CDR3 nucleotides: TGCGCCAGCAGTGAGCGGGGGCTCTCTGGGGCCAACGTCCTGACTTTC. This encodes CASSERGLSGANVLTF.

This clonotype was seen ten or more times. The chain combines TRBV2 with TRBJ1-6, with D possibly matching TRBD1 (5 bases). Germline CDR1 and CDR2: SNHLY and FYNNEI. CDR3 length: 19 amino acids. V was shortened by 1 base and J by 4 bases, with 20 bases between the two germline ends. In DNA, the CDR3 is TGTGCCAGCAGTGAAGACACCCCGGGGCACAGAGCTTATAATTCACCCCTCCACTTT. Translation: CASSEDTPGHRAYNSPLHF.

Ten or more counts support this clonotype. V gene TRBV24-1 combines with J gene TRBJ2-2; D may correspond to TRBD1 or TRBD2 (5 bases each). V was trimmed by 5 bases and J by 1 base, leaving 7 bases between them. Germline V gives CDR1 KGHDR, CDR2 SFDVKD. This CDR3 contains 14 residues. The CDR3 here is CATSGDGNTGELFF. DNA of the CDR3: TGTGCCACCAGTGGGGACGGGAACACCGGGGAGCTGTTTTTT.

This clonotype was seen many times. J is TRBJ2-1 and V is TRBV7-9; no clear D. V was pared by 5 bases and J by 6 bases, with 14 bases between. Germline lookup yields CDR1 SEHNR and CDR2 FQNEAQ (reference sequence). The CDR3 runs 14 residues. CDR3 residues: CASSQTGGVNEQFF. CDR3 in DNA: TGTGCCAGCAGCCAGACGGGTGGGGTCAATGAGCAGTTCTTC.

This clonotype turned up a few times. The V and J genes are TRBV7-3 and TRBJ1-3, with D possibly TRBD1 on 6 matching bases. The germline V gene encodes CDR1 SGHTA and CDR2 FQGTGA. The V gene lost 1 base and the J gene lost 2 bases, with 12 bases spanning the gap. This CDR3 comprises 16 residues. The CDR3 DNA is TGTGCCAGCAGCTTAAAAAATCCAGGGGCTGGAAACACCATATATTTT. This sequence encodes CASSLKNPGAGNTIYF.

This clonotype was counted at least ten times. This chain connects TRBV18 to TRBJ1-6; weak D call: TRBD1 (5 bases). V was shortened by 2 bases and J by 14 bases, with 16 bases between the two germline ends. In germline, CDR1 is KGHSH, CDR2 LQKENI. This CDR3 contains 14 residues. The CDR3, as DNA: TGTGCCAGCTCACCAGGGGACGGGGGGATAACCCTCCACTTT. This sequence encodes CASSPGDGGITLHF.

As for this clonotype: A read error may explain this, as a much larger clone is one base away. The J gene is TRBJ2-5, the V gene TRBV5-1, with D possibly matching TRBD2 (6 bases). This CDR3 has 15 residues. From germline, CDR1 is SGHRS and CDR2 YFSETQ. Trimming pared 7 bases from V and 5 bases from J, leaving 21 bases between. The CDR3 DNA reads TGCGCCAGCGGTTTGGATCCCTCTAGCGTTGAGACCCAGTACTTC. It encodes CASGLDPSSVETQYF.

This clonotype appeared many times. CDR3 coding DNA: TGTGCCAGCAGTACCAGGACAGGAAGGGCCTACGAGCAGTACTTC. As protein: CASSTRTGRAYEQYF. The rearrangement links TRBV6-2 or TRBV6-3 to TRBJ2-7; 7 bases line up with TRBD1. In germline, CDR1 is MNHEY, CDR2 SVGEGT. V shed 5 bases, J shed 2 bases, and the junction held 9 bases outside the gene matches. This CDR3 region has 15 residues.